These 17 T cell receptor beta chains share one sample of origin, sequenced in a study of T cell changes during pregnancy in multiple sclerosis. The assay was immunoSEQ multiplex PCR, and TCRdb's table has in-frame clones only and misses some. Among around 35,000 clones listed, 90% were seen once. The sequencing used CD4+ T cells from peripheral blood mononuclear cells, collected in the second trimester of pregnancy. Receptors were obtained from a female donor with multiple sclerosis, enrolled in a pregnancy study.

The chain uses TRBV11-2 and TRBJ1-4; perhaps TRBD1 as D (5 bases). From germline, CDR1 is SGHAT and CDR2 FQNNGV. This CDR3 has 14 residues. V shed 1 base and J shed 8 bases, with 11 bases lying between them. CDR3: CASSLGREDEKLFF. The CDR3 bases are TGTGCCAGCAGCTTAGGCAGGGAGGACGAAAAACTGTTTTTT.

Concerning this clone itself: The conserved phenylalanine or tryptophan is not found at the CDR3 terminus, so this likely reflects a read error. The chain is built from TRBV6-5 and TRBJ1-2; no definite D call. V lost 2 bases and J lost 10, with 17 bases in between. Germline-derived CDR1 and CDR2 are MNHEY and SVGAGI. CDR3 length: 14 residues. The chain's CDR3 is CASSYEAGRLIYTI. The DNA for the CDR3 is TGTGCCAGCAGTTACGAGGCCGGCCGCTTGATCTACACCATC.

CDR3: CASSLIRDRANYGYTF. Here the CDR3 DNA reads TGTGCCAGCAGCTTGATCCGGGACAGGGCTAACTATGGCTACACCTTC. The chain combines TRBV5-4 with TRBJ1-2, with 9 bases that match TRBD1. Trimming took 1 base from V and 0 from J; bases not matched to a gene: 4. In germline, CDR1 is SGHNT, CDR2 YYREEE (reference sequence). CDR3 length: 16 amino acids.

This clone was counted a few times. V gene TRBV19 combines with J gene TRBJ1-2; D gene unclear. Germline V gene lookup returns CDR1 LNHDA and CDR2 SQIVND (reference sequence). The CDR3 is 13 residues long. V dropped 7 bases and J dropped 4 bases, with 13 bases sitting between them. CDR3 DNA: TGTGCCAGTACAGTCGATGGTTCCTATGGCTACACCTTC. Translated: CASTVDGSYGYTF.

This clone appeared a single time. The rearrangement joins TRBV29-1 to TRBJ1-1, with 7 bases matching TRBD1. V was pared by 8 bases and J by 1 base, with 10 bases of the junction left unmatched. This CDR3 has 14 amino acids. Germline lookup yields CDR1 SQVTM and CDR2 ANQGSEA. CDR3 sequence: CSTRQGVRNTEAFF. The CDR3 DNA reads TGCAGCACCAGACAGGGCGTGCGGAACACTGAAGCTTTCTTT.

The chain uses TRBV11-2 and TRBJ2-7, with D possibly TRBD1 on 6 matching bases. Between the trimmed V and J ends, which lost 4 bases and 0 bases, there was a span of 16 bases. Germline CDR1 and CDR2: SGHAT and FQNNGV. The length of the CDR3 is 16 residues. DNA of the CDR3: TGTGCCAGCAGCTCGTACAAGGGGGAGAGCTCCTACGAGCAGTACTTC. This translates into CASSSYKGESSYEQYF.

The chain uses TRBV5-8 and TRBJ2-3, with TRBD2 as a possible D gene (5 bases). V lost 0 bases and J 0 bases, leaving 8 bases between the germline ends. CDR3 length equals 15 residues. Germline-derived CDR1 and CDR2 are SGHTS and YDEGEE. For the CDR3, the DNA is TGTGCCAGCAGCTTGGGAGGGCGGAGCACAGATACGCAGTATTTT. The encoded protein is CASSLGGRSTDTQYF.

The genes are TRBV7-2 and TRBJ2-2; D is perhaps TRBD1 (5 bases). CDR3 length: 14 amino acids. Germline CDR1 and CDR2: SGHTA and FQGNSA. V was pared by 2 bases and J by 4 bases, with 8 bases between. In DNA form, the CDR3 reads TGTGCCAGCAGCTTACGAAGGGGCACCGGGGAGCTGTTTTTT. This gives the protein CASSLRRGTGELFF.

This chain connects TRBV19 to TRBJ1-3, with D possibly matching TRBD1 (6 bases). This CDR3 is built from 13 residues. The germline gives CDR1 LNHDA, CDR2 SQIVND (reference sequence). The ends were cut back, 6 bases at V and 7 bases at J, with 13 bases in the middle. CDR3 loop: CASSTGWMNTIYF. The CDR3 DNA reads as TGTGCCAGTAGCACAGGGTGGATGAACACCATATATTTT.

The V gene is TRBV7-2, the J gene TRBJ2-4, with 7 nucleotides matching TRBD2. The CDR3 length is 13 residues. The V and J ends lost 0 bases and 9 bases, in that order; junction bases with no gene match: 2. Germline V gene data show CDR1 as SGHTA and CDR2 as FQGNSA. CDR3 amino acids: CASSLAREGIQYF. The CDR3 coding sequence is TGTGCCAGCAGCTTAGCCAGGGAGGGCATTCAGTACTTC.

CDR3 amino acids: CASSQTPKSSGNTIYF. The CDR3 nucleotides read TGCGCCAGCAGCCAAACCCCAAAGAGCTCTGGAAACACCATATATTTT. This chain uses TRBV4-3 with TRBJ1-3; D is undetermined. Trimming cost V 2 bases and J 0 bases, with 11 bases left between them. The CDR3 contains 16 residues. Germline CDR1 LGHNA, CDR2 YSLEER.

This clone showed up just a few times. The chain combines TRBV27 with TRBJ1-5, with unresolved D. With 5 bases removed from V and 0 bases from J, the gap between germline ends came to 14 bases. Germline lookup yields CDR1 MNHEY and CDR2 SMNVEV (reference sequence). The CDR3 covers 16 residues. DNA for the CDR3: TGTGCCAGCAGTGCCTCGGCAGACTATAGCAATCAGCCCCAGCATTTT. This translates into CASSASADYSNQPQHF.

CDR3 sequence reads: CASSLEGDRDNQHF. CDR3 sequence (DNA): TGCGCCAGCAGCTTGGAAGGGGACAGAGACAATCAGCATTTT. The rearrangement uses TRBV5-1 and TRBJ1-5; TRBD1 agrees at 7 bases. The CDR3 is 14 amino acids. V trimming: 0 bases; J trimming: 13 bases; junction bases outside the gene matches: 10. Germline V CDR1 and CDR2: SGHRS, YFSETQ.

The CDR3 DNA follows: TGTGCCAGCAGTTCGTTGACAGGGGGCGCGACTGGAAACACCATATATTTT. This sequence encodes CASSSLTGGATGNTIYF. The chain couples TRBV27 to TRBJ1-3, with 10 bases that match TRBD1. Losses at the gene ends were 4 bases for V and 2 bases for J; bases not matched to a gene: 8. This CDR3 spans 17 amino acids. Germline CDR1 reads MNHEY; CDR2 reads SMNVEV (reference sequence).

The chain couples TRBV18 to TRBJ1-1, with D perhaps matching TRBD1 (5 bases). Germline CDR1 is KGHSH and CDR2 is LQKENI. There are 14 residues in the CDR3. With 0 bases removed from V and 10 bases from J, the gap between germline ends came to 15 bases. CDR3 DNA sequence: TGTGCCAGCTCACCACCGGGGGGAGCCGCGGGAGCTTTCTTT. Its protein product is CASSPPGGAAGAFF.

Here the CDR3 reads CASSFGQLQETQYF. CDR3 nucleotides: TGTGCCAGCAGCTTCGGACAGCTCCAAGAGACCCAGTACTTC. This chain connects TRBV5-6 to TRBJ2-5, with D possibly matching TRBD1 (6 bases). Germline values: CDR1 SGHDT, CDR2 YYEEEE. This CDR3 comprises 14 residues. V was clipped by 2 bases and J by 1 base, with 9 bases between them.

The chain carries TRBV7-2 and TRBJ1-2; 7 positions match TRBD1. The CDR3 spans 14 residues. The germline gives CDR1 SGHTA, CDR2 FQGNSA. With 4 bases clipped from V and 7 bases from J, the junction kept 9 bases outside the gene matches. The CDR3 spells CASSSQRGHSGYTF. In DNA, the CDR3 is TGTGCCAGCAGCTCACAAAGGGGGCATTCTGGCTACACCTTC. Variable domain in full (rest from reference TRBV7-2 and TRBJ1-2): GAGVSQSPSNKVTEKGKDVELRCDPISGHTALYWYRQSLGQGLEFLIYFQGNSAPDKSGLPSDRFSAERTGGSVSTLTIQRTQQEDSAVYLCASSSQRGHSGYTFGSGTRLTVV.